Listed here are 24 T cell receptor beta chains from one sample, sequenced in a study of shared clonotypes between healthy human individuals. Method: immunoSEQ multiplex PCR; TCRdb's copy keeps in-frame clones and lacks some. The sample lists some 2 million clones, approximately 95% occurring once. Naive CD8 cells, CD45RO-negative and positively selected for CCR7, excluded terminally differentiated effector memory CD45RA+ cells. The sequenced material came from naive CD8+ T cells sorted from blood. The source is a man younger than 35 in good health.

This clone was seen once. The chain joins TRBV29-1 to TRBJ1-2; TRBD1 matches at 11 bases. The CDR3 spans 16 residues. Germline V gives CDR1 SQVTM, CDR2 ANQGSEA. The J segment lost 3 bases and the V segment lost 6 bases, leaving 12 bases of the junction unmatched. CDR3 protein: CSVHLPGQGVDYGYTF. CDR3 nucleotides: TGCAGCGTCCACCTCCCGGGACAGGGGGTGGACTATGGCTACACCTTC.

V and J are TRBV25-1 and TRBJ2-7; D not certain. Germline CDR1 reads MGHDK; CDR2 reads SYGVNS. The CDR3 is made up of 10 amino acids. Trimming cost V 2 bases and J 12 bases, with 8 bases left between them. The CDR3 DNA follows: TGTGCCAGCAGTGAAAGGTATTGGTACTTC. Its translation: CASSERYWYF.

Here the CDR3 DNA reads TGTGCCAGCAGCGTAGCTAAGGACGGCCTGAGCTATGGCTACACCTTC. It codes for CASSVAKDGLSYGYTF. The rearrangement links TRBV9 to TRBJ1-2, with D hard to call. The CDR3 has 16 amino acids. The germline gives CDR1 SGDLS, CDR2 YYNGEE. The V and J ends lost 0 bases and 4 bases respectively, with 16 bases between them.

The sample holds one count of this clone. Within the sample, other DNA sequences also encode this same CDR3. The rearrangement uses TRBV2 and TRBJ1-1; D is perhaps TRBD1 (5 bases). There are 14 residues in the CDR3. Germline V gives CDR1 SNHLY, CDR2 FYNNEI. Trimming cost V 1 base and J 1 base, with 7 bases left between them. This CDR3 is CASSEVGENTEAFF. The CDR3 nucleotides are TGTGCCAGCAGTGAAGTGGGGGAGAACACTGAAGCTTTCTTT.

The CDR3 DNA reads TGTGCCAGCAGCTTGGGAGAGGGTTTGAACACTGAAGCTTTCTTT. Translated, it gives CASSLGEGLNTEAFF. This rearrangement joins TRBV5-6 to TRBJ1-1; D uncertain. This CDR3 comprises 15 residues. V shed 0 bases and J shed 0 bases, with 9 bases lying between them. The germline V gene encodes CDR1 SGHDT and CDR2 YYEEEE. The full variable domain, completed using reference TRBV5-6 and TRBJ1-1, is DAGVTQSPTHLIKTRGQQVTLRCSPKSGHDTVSWYQQALGQGPQFIFQYYEEEERQRGNFPDRFSGHQFPNYSSELNVNALLLGDSALYLCASSLGEGLNTEAFFGQGTRLTVV.

The rearrangement links TRBV10-3 to TRBJ2-7; TRBD1 aligns across 7 bases. V was pared by 2 bases and J by 2 bases, with 9 bases of the junction left unmatched. There are 16 residues in the CDR3. In germline, CDR1 is ENHRY, CDR2 SYGVKD. The CDR3: CAISEEGQRSTYEQYF. The CDR3 region has the DNA TGTGCCATCAGTGAGGAGGGACAGCGTTCGACCTACGAGCAGTACTTC.

CDR3 residues: CASSAHKGMNSPLHF. CDR3 nucleotides: TGTGCCAGCAGTGCCCATAAGGGGATGAATTCACCCCTCCACTTT. V gene TRBV6-1 combines with J gene TRBJ1-6, with D perhaps matching TRBD1 (5 bases). This CDR3 region has 15 residues. Trimming shortened V by 4 bases and J by 7 bases, and 14 bases separated the two germline ends. Germline V gene lookup returns CDR1 MNHNS and CDR2 SASEGT.

The chain is built from TRBV4-3 and TRBJ2-7, with 8 bases identical to TRBD2. The V segment lost 0 bases and the J segment 6 bases; nucleotides outside the gene matches: 7. The V gene's germline CDR1 is LGHNA and CDR2 YSLEER. This CDR3 has 15 residues. CDR3 bases: TGCGCCAGCAGCCAAGAAGACGGGAGGGGCGTCGAGCAGTACTTC. It encodes CASSQEDGRGVEQYF.

The chain has TRBV4-1 and TRBJ2-1; 7 bases fit TRBD1. The CDR3 is made up of 16 amino acids. V was clipped by 0 bases and J by 8 bases; unmatched bases: 10. Germline V CDR1 and CDR2: MGHRA, YSYEKL. The CDR3: CASSQDSQGVYYEQFF. CDR3 DNA sequence: TGCGCCAGCAGCCAAGATTCCCAGGGGGTATATTATGAGCAGTTCTTC.

The rearrangement uses TRBV27 and TRBJ2-3; TRBD2 aligns across 15 bases. Germline lookup yields CDR1 MNHEY and CDR2 SMNVEV (reference sequence). The junction had 4 bases not matched to a gene; V was cut back by 3 bases and J by 3 bases. The CDR3 has 17 amino acids. CDR3 sequence: CASSFVGTSGRTDTQYF. In DNA, the CDR3 is TGTGCCAGCAGTTTTGTGGGGACTAGCGGGAGGACAGATACGCAGTATTTT.

J is TRBJ1-4 and V is TRBV7-9, with D possibly TRBD1 on 5 matching bases. The CDR3 sequence is 15 residues long. Trimming took off 4 bases at V and 3 bases at J, with 12 bases between the two ends. Germline CDR1 is SEHNR and CDR2 is FQNEAQ (reference sequence). CDR3 residues: CASSSTEGSNEKLFF. The CDR3 nucleotides are TGTGCCAGCAGCTCGACAGAGGGATCTAATGAAAAACTGTTTTTT.

The rearrangement uses TRBV5-5 and TRBJ2-7; D perhaps matches TRBD2 (6 bases). CDR1 is SGHKS, CDR2 YYEKEE, per germline (reference sequence). The CDR3 runs to 13 residues. Trimming shortened V by 2 bases and J by 6 bases, and 12 bases separated the two germline ends. CDR3 sequence: CASSLSPGLEQYF. The DNA of the CDR3 is TGTGCCAGCAGCTTATCTCCGGGACTCGAGCAGTACTTC.

The chain employs TRBV27 and TRBJ2-1, with D tentatively TRBD1 (5 bases). This CDR3 is 13 amino acids long. CDR1 and CDR2 (germline): MNHEY, SMNVEV (reference sequence). Trimming removed 5 bases from V and 9 bases from J, with 14 bases in between. The CDR3 DNA reads as TGTGCCAGCAGTCTACAGGCTCTGGGTGAGCAGTTCTTC. It specifies CASSLQALGEQFF.

The chain has TRBV5-6 and TRBJ2-7, with a weak D call TRBD2 (6 bases). This CDR3 has 16 amino acids. Germline CDR1 SGHDT, CDR2 YYEEEE. Deletions cut 3 bases from V and 1 base from J, with 17 bases between. CDR3 nucleotides: TGTGCCAGCAGCTGGCGGGATGCGGGGCCTTCCTACGAGCAGTACTTC. Translation gives CASSWRDAGPSYEQYF.

The genes are TRBV11-2 and TRBJ2-1; D is unclear. Germline V gene lookup returns CDR1 SGHAT and CDR2 FQNNGV. The CDR3 has 16 amino acids. Trimming removed 1 base at V and 0 bases at J, with 10 bases between. The CDR3 nucleotides read TGTGCCAGCAGCTTAGCCTGGGTGAGCTCCTACAATGAGCAGTTCTTC. It codes for CASSLAWVSSYNEQFF.

As concerns this clone: Other DNA variants within this sample encode the same CDR3. The V and J genes are TRBV27 and TRBJ2-7, with 7 bases fitting TRBD2. J was trimmed by 3 bases and V by 5 bases; bases with no gene match: 7. The germline V gene has CDR1 MNHEY and CDR2 SMNVEV (reference sequence). The CDR3 runs 14 residues. The CDR3 nucleotides read TGTGCCAGCAGTCTAGGACTAGTCGGCTACGAGCAGTACTTC. Translation: CASSLGLVGYEQYF.

This clone was counted a single time. The junction does not match germline at one end; this may be a read error. V gene TRBV7-7 combines with J gene TRBJ2-3, with TRBD2 identical over 12 bases. Germline assignment: CDR1 SSHAT and CDR2 FNYEAQ (reference sequence). The CDR3 runs 17 residues. The CDR3 DNA is TGTGCTAGCAGTCCTAGACTAGCGGGAGAAGGAATAGATACGCAGTATTTT. This codes for CASSPRLAGEGIDTQYF.

The J gene is TRBJ1-2, the V gene TRBV28; 9 positions match TRBD1. Trimming cost V 7 bases and J 4 bases; bases outside gene matches: 7. Per germline, CDR1 MDHEN and CDR2 SYDVKM. The CDR3 sequence is 14 residues long. CDR3 protein: CASNPGQGSYGYTF. DNA of the CDR3: TGTGCCAGCAATCCTGGACAGGGGAGCTATGGCTACACCTTC.

This chain joins TRBV11-3 and TRBJ1-1; perhaps TRBD1 as D (5 bases). Germline-derived CDR1 and CDR2 are SGHNT and YENEEA. There are 13 residues in the CDR3. The V end lost 5 bases, the J end lost 1 base, and 8 bases lay between the germline ends. The CDR3 reads CASSGDGNTEAFF. The DNA of the CDR3 is TGTGCCAGCAGCGGGGACGGGAACACTGAAGCTTTCTTT.

This CDR3 is CASSPRLAGLPSYEQYF. CDR3 coding DNA: TGCGCCAGCAGCCCCCGACTAGCGGGCCTCCCATCCTACGAGCAGTACTTC. This chain links TRBV4-1 with TRBJ2-7, with 10 bases that match TRBD2. The CDR3 runs 17 residues. V lost 4 bases, J lost 1 base, and 10 bases stayed unmatched. Germline lookup yields CDR1 MGHRA and CDR2 YSYEKL.

The CDR3 sequence: CASSEPRDQETQYF. Written as DNA, the CDR3 is TGTGCCAGCAGCGAGCCCCGGGACCAAGAGACCCAGTACTTC. The chain has TRBV6-1 and TRBJ2-5; D unresolved. V shed 6 bases and J shed 0 bases, with 11 bases lying between them. Germline CDR1 MNHNS, CDR2 SASEGT. The CDR3 totals 14 residues.

This clone was seen only once. This chain uses TRBV25-1 with TRBJ2-5; D gene uncertain. The V and J ends lost 5 bases and 3 bases respectively, with 13 bases between them. The CDR3 length is 14 residues. Germline V lookup: CDR1 MGHDK, CDR2 SYGVNS. The DNA for the CDR3 is TGTGCCAGCAGTCTCCTGGAGCTAGAAGAGACCCAGTACTTC. Amino acid sequence: CASSLLELEETQYF.

The chain employs TRBV2 and TRBJ1-1; a possible D gene is TRBD1 (5 bases). The CDR3 contains 18 residues. From germline, CDR1 is SNHLY and CDR2 FYNNEI. V was trimmed by 2 bases and J by 2 bases, leaving 21 bases between them. CDR3 DNA sequence: TGTGCCAGCAGTGAACCCAGTGCTGTACAGGAGATAAACACTGAAGCTTTCTTT. This sequence encodes CASSEPSAVQEINTEAFF.

This chain uses TRBV27 with TRBJ2-5, with D hard to call. Trimming removed 2 bases from V and 0 bases from J, with 16 bases in between. The CDR3 length is 17 residues. Germline V CDR1 and CDR2: MNHEY, SMNVEV (reference sequence). CDR3 amino acids: CASSLTLRAPYQETQYF. CDR3 sequence (DNA): TGTGCCAGCAGTTTAACTCTTAGGGCCCCGTACCAAGAGACCCAGTACTTC.